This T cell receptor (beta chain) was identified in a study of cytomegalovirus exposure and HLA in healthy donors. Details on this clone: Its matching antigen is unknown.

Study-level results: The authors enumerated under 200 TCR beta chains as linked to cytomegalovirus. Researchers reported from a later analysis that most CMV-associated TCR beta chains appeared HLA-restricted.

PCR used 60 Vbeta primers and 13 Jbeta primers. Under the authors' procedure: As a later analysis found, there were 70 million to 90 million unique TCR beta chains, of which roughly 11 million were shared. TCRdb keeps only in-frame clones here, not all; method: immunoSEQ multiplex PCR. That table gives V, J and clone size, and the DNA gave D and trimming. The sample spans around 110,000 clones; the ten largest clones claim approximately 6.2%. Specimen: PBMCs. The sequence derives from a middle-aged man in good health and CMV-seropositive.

CDR3 sequence reads: CATQGKGINGYTF. The CDR3, as DNA: TGTGCCACTCAGGGGAAGGGGATTAATGGCTACACCTTC. The rearrangement joins TRBV28 to TRBJ1-2; tentatively, D is TRBD1 (6 bases). V was pared by 10 bases and J by 6 bases, with 18 bases between. Germline V CDR1 and CDR2: MDHEN, SYDVKM. CDR3 size: 13 residues.